This T cell receptor (beta chain) was sequenced during a study of human T cells and chemical hapten exposure. This CDR3 has 13 residues. Trimming stripped 6 bases from V and 0 bases from J, with 11 bases between. Looked up from germline, CDR1 is SQVTM and CDR2 is ANQGSEA. TCRdb independently ran MiXCR on the RACE reads; one entry per CDR3 protein. The sample comprises a few hundred thousand distinct CDR3 sequences, roughly 6.3% of which are singletons, and less than 6.5% rests with the top ten. The sample's time point: patch test 2, 6 weeks after DPC sensitization. Treatment indicated: therapeutic diphenylcyclopropenone sensitization with weekly scalp DPC. This clonotype occurred many times.

The receptor was derived from a woman aged 18 to 35 with alopecia areata. Some clones in this sample may be carry-over from other donors' samples. This specimen consisted of whole blood, obtained in connection with sensitization to the hapten diphenylcyclopropenone (DPC). V usage is TRBV29-1 and J usage is TRBJ1-1, with D uncertain. CDR3 amino acids: CSVASYMNTEAFF. The DNA of the CDR3 is TGCAGCGTCGCCTCCTACATGAACACTGAAGCTTTCTTT.